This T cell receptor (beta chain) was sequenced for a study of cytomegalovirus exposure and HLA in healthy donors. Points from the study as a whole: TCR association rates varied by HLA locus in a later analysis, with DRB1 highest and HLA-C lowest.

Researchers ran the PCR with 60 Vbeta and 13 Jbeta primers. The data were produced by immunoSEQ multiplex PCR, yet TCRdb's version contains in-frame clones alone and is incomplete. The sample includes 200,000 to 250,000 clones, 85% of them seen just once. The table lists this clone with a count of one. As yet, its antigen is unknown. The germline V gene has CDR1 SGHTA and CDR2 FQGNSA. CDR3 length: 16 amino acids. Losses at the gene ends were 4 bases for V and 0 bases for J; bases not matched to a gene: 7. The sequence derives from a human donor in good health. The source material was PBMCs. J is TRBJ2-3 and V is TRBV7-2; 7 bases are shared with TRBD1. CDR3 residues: CASSSTDRLSTDTQYF. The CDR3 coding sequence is TGTGCCAGCAGCTCAACGGACAGGCTAAGCACAGATACGCAGTATTTT.